The TCR beta chain described here comes from a study of control samples from healthy donors and cancer patients. V shed 3 bases and J 3 bases; nucleotides not matched to a gene: 2. This CDR3 spans 15 amino acids. Germline-derived CDR1 and CDR2 are SGDLS and YYNGEE. Repertoires were generated with immunoSEQ multiplex PCR, while TCRdb's copy carries only in-frame clones and drops some. The sample shows about 75,000 clones, less than 95% of them seen only once. Sequencing was done on a sample of blood. The V gene is TRBV9, the J gene TRBJ2-1, with 11 nucleotides matching TRBD2. The receptor's source is a woman aged 40 to 50 in good health. As DNA, the CDR3 is TGTGCCAGCAGCGGGACTAGCGGGCGCTACAATGAGCAGTTCTTC. This codes for CASSGTSGRYNEQFF.